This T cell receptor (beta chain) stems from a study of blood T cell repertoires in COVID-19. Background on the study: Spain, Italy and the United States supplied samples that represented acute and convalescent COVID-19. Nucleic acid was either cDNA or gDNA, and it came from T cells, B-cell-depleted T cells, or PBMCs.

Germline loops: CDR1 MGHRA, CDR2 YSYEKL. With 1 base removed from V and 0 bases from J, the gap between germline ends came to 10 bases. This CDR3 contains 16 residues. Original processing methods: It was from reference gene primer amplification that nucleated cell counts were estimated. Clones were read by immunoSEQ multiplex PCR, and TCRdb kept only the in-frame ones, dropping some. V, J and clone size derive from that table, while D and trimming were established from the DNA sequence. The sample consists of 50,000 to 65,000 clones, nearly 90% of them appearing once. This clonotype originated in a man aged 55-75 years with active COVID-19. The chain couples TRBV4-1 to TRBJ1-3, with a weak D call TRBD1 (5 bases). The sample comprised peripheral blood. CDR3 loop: CASSQGTGRSGNTIYF. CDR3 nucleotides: TGCGCCAGCAGCCAAGGCACAGGCCGCTCTGGAAACACCATATATTTT.